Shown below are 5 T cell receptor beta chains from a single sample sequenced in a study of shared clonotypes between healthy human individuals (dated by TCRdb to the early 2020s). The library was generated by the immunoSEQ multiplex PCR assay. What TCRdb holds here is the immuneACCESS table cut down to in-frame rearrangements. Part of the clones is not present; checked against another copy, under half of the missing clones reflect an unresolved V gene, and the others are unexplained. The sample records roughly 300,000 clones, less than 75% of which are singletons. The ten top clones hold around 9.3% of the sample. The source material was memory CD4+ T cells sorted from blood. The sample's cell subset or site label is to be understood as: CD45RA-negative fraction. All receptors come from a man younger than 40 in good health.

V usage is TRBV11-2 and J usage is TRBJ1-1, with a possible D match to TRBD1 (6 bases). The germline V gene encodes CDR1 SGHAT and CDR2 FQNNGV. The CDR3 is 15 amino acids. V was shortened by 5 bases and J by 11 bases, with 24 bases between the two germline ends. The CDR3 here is CASSLQGGWGRYAFF. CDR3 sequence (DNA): TGTGCCAGCAGCCTTCAGGGCGGGTGGGGGCGTTATGCTTTCTTT.

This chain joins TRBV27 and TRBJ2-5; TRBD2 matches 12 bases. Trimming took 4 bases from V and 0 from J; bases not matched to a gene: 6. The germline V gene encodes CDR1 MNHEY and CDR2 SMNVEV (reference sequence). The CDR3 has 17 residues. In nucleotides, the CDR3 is TGTGCCAGCAGTTCCCATCCTAGCGGGAGGGACCAAGAGACCCAGTACTTC. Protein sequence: CASSSHPSGRDQETQYF.

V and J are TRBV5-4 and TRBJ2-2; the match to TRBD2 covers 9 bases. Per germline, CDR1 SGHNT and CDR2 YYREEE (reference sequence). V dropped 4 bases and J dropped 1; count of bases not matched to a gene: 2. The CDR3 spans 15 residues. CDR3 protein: CASSPSGKNTGELFF. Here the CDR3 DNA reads TGTGCCAGCAGCCCTAGCGGGAAGAACACCGGGGAGCTGTTTTTT.

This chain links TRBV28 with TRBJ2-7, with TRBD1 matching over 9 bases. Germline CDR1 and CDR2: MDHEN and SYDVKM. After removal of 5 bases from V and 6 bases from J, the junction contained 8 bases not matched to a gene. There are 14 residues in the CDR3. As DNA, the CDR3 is TGTGCCAGCAGTCTAATACAGGGGGCGGCCGAGCAGTACTTC. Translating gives CASSLIQGAAEQYF.

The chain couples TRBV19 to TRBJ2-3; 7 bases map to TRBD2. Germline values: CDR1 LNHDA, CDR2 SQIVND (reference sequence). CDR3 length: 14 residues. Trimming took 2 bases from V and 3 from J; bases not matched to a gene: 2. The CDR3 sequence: CASSISLATDTQYF. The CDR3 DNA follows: TGTGCCAGTAGTATATCACTAGCGACAGATACGCAGTATTTT.